A single sample gave rise to the 13 T cell receptor beta chains below, sequenced in a study of blood T cell repertoires in COVID-19. TCRdb's copy holds only in-frame clones and misses some; the assay was immunoSEQ multiplex PCR. The sample holds 110,000 or so clones, approximately 85% seen once. Sample: peripheral blood. The receptors come from a woman aged 55-69 years with COVID-19, enrolled during active disease.

V is TRBV5-6 and J is TRBJ1-2; D is unclear. The V end lost 2 bases, the J end lost 4 bases, and 15 bases lay between the germline ends. Germline CDR1 reads SGHDT; CDR2 reads YYEEEE. The CDR3 is 15 amino acids. CDR3 residues: CASSLAAASSYGYTF. CDR3 nucleotide sequence: TGTGCCAGCAGCTTAGCGGCAGCCTCTAGCTATGGCTACACCTTC.

This chain joins TRBV2 and TRBJ1-2; D may be TRBD1 (6 bases). The CDR3 is made up of 16 amino acids. Germline CDR1 reads SNHLY; CDR2 reads FYNNEI. V lost 6 bases and J lost 1, with 18 bases in between. Here the CDR3 reads CASSERGGISNYGYTF. The CDR3 coding sequence is TGTGCCAGCAGCGAAAGGGGGGGGATCAGTAACTATGGCTACACCTTC.

This chain links TRBV6-5 with TRBJ1-1; D might be TRBD1 (6 bases). Germline V gene sequence: CDR1 MNHEY, CDR2 SVGAGI. The CDR3 contains 16 residues. V was clipped by 2 bases and J by 6 bases, with 19 bases between them. The chain's CDR3 is CASSYLGQGSGAEAFF. The DNA of the CDR3 is TGTGCCAGCAGTTACCTCGGGCAGGGGTCGGGCGCTGAAGCTTTCTTT.

The rearrangement uses TRBV5-1 and TRBJ2-7; 7 positions agree with TRBD2. The CDR3 spans 15 residues. From germline, CDR1 is SGHRS and CDR2 YFSETQ. After removal of 3 bases from V and 2 bases from J, the junction contained 8 bases not matched to a gene. CDR3 in amino acids: CASSSTPGGAYEQYF. For the CDR3, the DNA is TGCGCCAGCAGCTCAACGCCGGGGGGAGCCTACGAGCAGTACTTC.

This chain joins TRBV12-3 or TRBV12-4 and TRBJ1-2, with a weak D call TRBD1 (5 bases). The CDR3 is 13 residues long. V was pared by 5 bases and J by 4 bases, with 11 bases between. CDR3 amino acids: CASSPRTPYGYTF. The DNA of the CDR3 is TGTGCCAGCAGTCCAAGGACACCCTATGGCTACACCTTC.

The chain couples TRBV7-9 to TRBJ2-5; maybe TRBD2 (5 bases). The CDR3 spans 16 residues. Germline CDR1 is SEHNR and CDR2 is FQNEAQ (reference sequence). V was clipped by 1 base and J by 4 bases, with 16 bases between them. CDR3 sequence: CASSLVVQLRGETQYF. CDR3 in DNA: TGTGCCAGCAGCTTAGTGGTTCAACTTCGGGGAGAGACCCAGTACTTC.

This sequence joins TRBV7-2 and TRBJ1-6; 7 bases are a match to TRBD1. The CDR3 runs 18 residues. Looked up from germline, CDR1 is SGHTA and CDR2 is FQGNSA. Trimming removed 2 bases from V and 3 bases from J; junction bases left unmatched: 10. CDR3 region: CASSLSWTGSFYNSPLHF. Written as DNA, the CDR3 is TGTGCCAGCAGCTTATCCTGGACAGGATCCTTCTATAATTCACCCCTCCACTTT.

This sequence joins TRBV13 and TRBJ1-3; 9 bases match TRBD1. The CDR3 sequence is 16 residues long. Germline loops: CDR1 PRHDT, CDR2 FYEKMQ (reference sequence). J lost 2 bases, V lost 1 base, and 3 bases had no gene match. CDR3 region: CASSLARQGAGNTIYF. CDR3 bases: TGTGCCAGCAGCTTAGCGAGACAGGGGGCTGGAAACACCATATATTTT.

The gene calls are TRBV9 and TRBJ2-2; 8 bases align to TRBD2. The J segment lost 6 bases and the V segment lost 0 bases, leaving 10 bases of the junction unmatched. Germline V CDR1 and CDR2: SGDLS, YYNGEE. This CDR3 is built from 17 residues. CDR3 loop: CASSVGPSGPQAGELFF. As DNA, the CDR3 is TGTGCCAGCAGCGTAGGGCCTAGCGGGCCCCAAGCCGGGGAGCTGTTTTTT.

V usage is TRBV19 and J usage is TRBJ1-5; D possibly corresponds to TRBD1 (5 bases). Germline V gene lookup returns CDR1 LNHDA and CDR2 SQIVND (reference sequence). V lost 6 bases, J lost 2 bases, and 11 bases lay in between. CDR3 length: 14 residues. CDR3 loop: CASRHQGGNQPQHF. The CDR3 DNA follows: TGTGCCAGTAGGCACCAGGGTGGCAATCAGCCCCAGCATTTT.

CDR3 in amino acids: CSASTGVGNIQYF. The CDR3 nucleotides read TGCAGTGCTAGTACAGGGGTGGGAAACATTCAGTACTTC. The V call is TRBV20-1, the J call TRBJ2-4; TRBD1 matches 7 bases. This CDR3 has 13 amino acids. Germline V gene lookup returns CDR1 DFQATT and CDR2 SNEGSKA (reference sequence). J gave up 6 bases and V 3 bases, and 5 bases lay outside the gene matches.

This clone was recorded only once. The chain combines TRBV5-1 with TRBJ2-2, with 8 bases fitting TRBD2. CDR3 length: 14 amino acids. Germline CDR1 is SGHRS and CDR2 is YFSETQ. Trimming at V came to 7 bases and at J to 2 bases, leaving 4 bases not matched to a gene. In DNA, the CDR3 is TGCGCCAGCCGGCGGGGGGTAAACACCGGGGAGCTGTTTTTT. This translates into CASRRGVNTGELFF.

J is TRBJ2-3 and V is TRBV10-1, with 7 bases aligning to TRBD2. Germline CDR1 reads WNHNN; CDR2 reads SYGVQD (reference sequence). V gave up 5 bases and J gave up 2 bases; unmatched junction bases: 4. The CDR3 length is 14 residues. CDR3 bases: TGCGCCAGCAGTCCCGGGGGGATCACAGATACGCAGTATTTT. It yields the protein CASSPGGITDTQYF.